A single sample gave rise to the 13 T cell receptor beta chains below, sequenced in a study of cytomegalovirus exposure and HLA in healthy donors. 60 Vbeta and 13 Jbeta primers were used in PCR. The assay was immunoSEQ multiplex PCR, and TCRdb's table has in-frame clones only and misses some. The profile covers over 150,000 clones, with about 80% appearing a single time and approximately 2% taken by the ten largest. The sequenced material came from PBMCs. These receptors all stem from a man aged 40-49 years in good health and CMV-seronegative.

This chain uses TRBV15 with TRBJ2-5; D might be TRBD1 (5 bases). Germline loops: CDR1 LNHNV, CDR2 YYDKDF (reference sequence). V lost 0 bases to trimming and J lost 3 bases, with 5 bases between them. This CDR3 region has 13 residues. This CDR3 is CATSRDREETQYF. For the CDR3, the DNA is TGTGCCACCAGCAGAGACAGGGAAGAGACCCAGTACTTC.

The rearrangement joins TRBV7-8 to TRBJ1-4; 8 bases map to TRBD1. Germline values: CDR1 SGHVS, CDR2 FQNEAQ. CDR3 length: 15 residues. J gave up 2 bases and V 5 bases, and 4 bases lay outside the gene matches. Written as DNA, the CDR3 is TGTGCCAGCAGCCGACAGGGGCGGACTAATGAAAAACTGTTTTTT. This encodes CASSRQGRTNEKLFF.

The chain employs TRBV5-5 and TRBJ1-1, with D unclear. The V end was cut by 2 bases, the J end by 3 bases, with 8 bases between. This CDR3 region has 13 residues. CDR1 SGHKS and CDR2 YYEKEE come from the germline V gene (reference sequence). DNA of the CDR3: TGTGCCAGCAGCTTCTCCTTAGACACTGAAGCTTTCTTT. This codes for CASSFSLDTEAFF.

V is TRBV11-3 and J is TRBJ2-1, with D possibly TRBD2 on 6 matching bases. Germline CDR1 reads SGHNT; CDR2 reads YENEEA. The CDR3 covers 15 residues. Between the trimmed V and J ends, which lost 3 bases and 7 bases, there was a span of 16 bases. The CDR3 reads CASSFGWGEENEQFF. CDR3 DNA: TGTGCCAGCAGCTTTGGTTGGGGGGAGGAGAATGAGCAGTTCTTC.

This chain uses TRBV2 with TRBJ2-3, with 9 bases lining up with TRBD2. The CDR3 extends over 14 amino acids. With V trimmed by 7 bases and J by 2 bases, 4 bases remained unmatched. Germline V CDR1 and CDR2: SNHLY, FYNNEI. The CDR3 loop is CASKTSGPTDTQYF. CDR3 nucleotides: TGTGCCAGCAAGACTAGCGGACCCACAGATACGCAGTATTTT.

In regard to this clone: An end of the junction differs from the germline gene, which may be a read error. CDR3 in DNA: TGTTCCAGCAGCGGGGGACTAGCGGGCACAGATACGCAGTATTTT. Its protein product is CSSSGGLAGTDTQYF. The V and J genes are TRBV7-9 and TRBJ2-3, with TRBD2 matching over 11 bases. Germline lookup yields CDR1 SEHNR and CDR2 FQNEAQ (reference sequence). This CDR3 is built from 15 residues.

The chain couples TRBV19 to TRBJ2-5, with 15 bases identical to TRBD2. With 7 bases clipped from V and 4 bases from J, the junction kept 7 bases outside the gene matches. CDR3 length: 16 residues. Per the germline V gene, CDR1 is LNHDA and CDR2 is SQIVND (reference sequence). The CDR3, as DNA: TGTGCCAGTAACTCCCCGGGACTAGCGGGAGGAGAGACCCAGTACTTC. Protein product: CASNSPGLAGGETQYF.

This chain uses TRBV9 with TRBJ2-7; 14 nucleotides line up with TRBD2. The germline V gene encodes CDR1 SGDLS and CDR2 YYNGEE. J lost 3 bases, V lost 2 bases, and 7 bases had no gene match. The CDR3 is 17 residues long. For the CDR3, the DNA is TGTGCCAGCAGCGTCTCCATCGGGACTAGCGGGAGCTACGAGCAGTACTTC. Its protein is CASSVSIGTSGSYEQYF.

Comment on this clone: The junction and the germline gene differ at one end; a read error may be behind it. V gene TRBV7-9 combines with J gene TRBJ1-2; D call uncertain. Looked up from germline, CDR1 is SEHNR and CDR2 is FQNEAQ (reference sequence). The CDR3 contains 12 residues. The CDR3, as DNA: TGTTCCAGCAGCTTATGGCCAACTGGCTACACCTTC. It specifies CSSSLWPTGYTF. The whole variable domain, filled in from reference TRBV7-9 and TRBJ1-2, reads DTGVSQNPRHKITKRGQNVTFRCDPISEHNRLYWYRQTLGQGPEFLTYFQNEAQLEKSRLLSDRFSAERPKGSFSTLEIQRTEQGDSAMYLCSSSLWPTGYTFGSGTRLTVV.

The V call is TRBV4-1, the J call TRBJ2-7; TRBD2 matches 7 bases. Germline CDR1 and CDR2: MGHRA and YSYEKL. J gave up 1 base and V 1 base, and 4 bases lay outside the gene matches. This CDR3 spans 15 amino acids. In DNA form, the CDR3 reads TGCGCCAGCAGCCAAGGCCCAGCGGGGTCCTACGAGCAGTACTTC. Its protein product is CASSQGPAGSYEQYF.

The chain links TRBV7-9 to TRBJ2-7; 12 bases map to TRBD2. Germline CDR1 SEHNR, CDR2 FQNEAQ (reference sequence). The CDR3 contains 14 residues. The junction had 3 bases not matched to a gene; V was cut back by 3 bases and J by 6 bases. CDR3 DNA sequence: TGTGCCAGCAGCTTCCTAGCGGGAGGGAGCGAGCAGTACTTC. It yields the protein CASSFLAGGSEQYF.

The DNA for the CDR3 is TGTGCCAGCAGCGGGACAGCCTATGGCTACACCTTC. Its translation is CASSGTAYGYTF. V and J are TRBV9 and TRBJ1-2; D may be TRBD1 (6 bases). This CDR3 comprises 12 residues. The germline CDR1 and CDR2 sequences are SGDLS and YYNGEE. V was shortened by 3 bases and J by 4 bases, with 7 bases between the two germline ends. The complete variable domain, with remaining parts taken from reference TRBV9 and TRBJ1-2, reads DSGVTQTPKHLITATGQRVTLRCSPRSGDLSVYWYQQSLDQGLQFLIQYYNGEERAKGNILERFSAQQFPDLHSELNLSSLELGDSALYFCASSGTAYGYTFGSGTRLTVV.

The V call is TRBV30, the J call TRBJ2-2, with 8 nucleotides matching TRBD2. The J segment lost 8 bases and the V segment lost 3 bases, leaving 5 bases of the junction unmatched. The CDR3 runs 13 residues. Germline V CDR1 and CDR2: GTSNPN, SVGIG (reference sequence). The CDR3 here is CAWRSGSRGELFF. In nucleotides, the CDR3 is TGTGCCTGGAGGAGCGGGAGTCGAGGGGAGCTGTTTTTT.